The present TCR beta chain was sequenced within a study of cytomegalovirus exposure and HLA in healthy donors. Study-level results: In a later analysis, an Asian-associated ancestry cluster reportedly showed fewer N-insertions than the 666-donor mean.

The CDR3 spans 15 residues. Germline CDR1 is MNHNS and CDR2 is SASEGT. V lost 6 bases to trimming and J lost 1 base, with 12 bases between them. In regard to this clone: Its specificity is not known.

The PCR made use of 60 Vbeta and 13 Jbeta primers. The repertoire was sequenced with immunoSEQ multiplex PCR; TCRdb's copy has only in-frame clones and lacks some. Among more than 110,000 clones, about three quarters were seen once, and the ten largest hold 1.5% to 2%. This TCR came from a woman in her twenties or thirties in good health and CMV-seronegative. This rearrangement joins TRBV6-1 to TRBJ2-2; D gene uncertain. Sequencing was done on a sample of PBMCs. In nucleotides, the CDR3 is TGTGCCAGCAGCCCTTCAGCAGGGAACACCGGGGAGCTGTTTTTT. This gives the protein CASSPSAGNTGELFF.